What follows describes a single T cell receptor (beta chain). This specimen comes from a study of Graves' ophthalmopathy and Graves' hyperthyroidism. Turning to the study itself: The collection of peripheral blood took place at initial diagnosis, before any treatment.

This CDR3 contains 14 residues. Germline trimming cut 2 bases from V and 5 bases from J; bases unmatched to any gene: 6. The germline V gene has CDR1 DFQATT and CDR2 SNEGSKA (reference sequence). As the template, RNA transcripts were used to amplify TCR beta CDR3 regions. An opening RT-PCR round employed HTBI primers and preceded a second-round multiplex PCR. TCRdb re-called the multiplex PCR reads with MiXCR, one entry per CDR3 protein. The sample yields 680,000 or so distinct CDR3 sequences, about 20% seen once. Hyperthyroidism patients, all newly diagnosed, had under 2 months' duration and ages of 18 to 65.

The specimen sequenced was peripheral blood. This chain links TRBV20-1 with TRBJ1-5; 7 nucleotides match TRBD1. This receptor was identified in a woman younger than 30 with stable Graves' hyperthyroidism. Some clones in this sample may be carry-over from other donors' samples. Written as DNA, the CDR3 is TGCAGTGCTAGATGGGGGCAGGGGGATCAGCCCCAGCATTTT. Its protein is CSARWGQGDQPQHF.